This T cell receptor beta chain was observed in a study of identical twins. Each CDR3 protein is one row after TCRdb ran MiXCR on the 5' RACE reads. The profile shows some 1,700,000 distinct CDR3 sequences, about 32% of them singletons. Only a few counts were recorded for this clonotype. Its antigen is unknown. Study-wide results and caveats: The degree of excess twin sharing was weaker in beta out-of-frame sequences. The more abundant beta clonotypes in cord blood had fewer insertions, and memory repertoires did not show this. Models predicted too little out-of-frame TCR alpha sharing in monozygotic twins.

This CDR3 has 14 amino acids. J was trimmed by 4 bases and V by 5 bases; bases with no gene match: 4. The germline V gene encodes CDR1 MDHEN and CDR2 SYDVKM. The rearrangement uses TRBV28 and TRBJ2-5, with 10 bases identical to TRBD1. The TCR comes from a newborn girl in good health. The source material was cord blood. This chain's CDR3 is CASSPGTGVETQYF. The CDR3 nucleotides are TGTGCCAGCAGTCCCGGGACAGGGGTAGAGACCCAGTACTTC. The full variable domain, with the rest looked up from reference TRBV28 and TRBJ2-5, is DVKVTQSSRYLVKRTGEKVFLECVQDMDHENMFWYRQDPGLGLRLIYFSYDVKMKEKGDIPEGYSVSREKKERFSLILESASTNQTSMYLCASSPGTGVETQYFGPGTRLLVL.